The rows below give T cell receptor beta chains drawn from one sample of a study of T cells in Graves' hyperthyroidism and ophthalmopathy. TCRdb independently ran MiXCR on the multiplex PCR reads; one entry per CDR3 protein. The table shows 400,000 to 450,000 distinct CDR3 sequences, with roughly 15% occurring only once. The sequenced sample was blood. Receptors originate from a young man with Graves' ophthalmopathy. Each CDR3 is given with its conserved first and last residue. Fields, in order: V gene, clone size, D gene, J gene, CDR3 protein, CDR3 DNA. D genes are given only for firm matches. Clone size, where shown, is once, few, many, or a class for clones that have expanded.

TRBV3-1,NA,NA,TRBJ2-3,CASSQGWPSTDTQYF,TGTGCCAGCAGCCAAGGGTGGCCAAGCACAGATACGCAGTATTTT
TRBV6-1,many,NA,TRBJ1-5,CASRPNSGSGQPQHF,TGTGCCAGCAGACCTAACTCGGGTTCGGGTCAGCCCCAGCATTTT
TRBV28,NA,NA,TRBJ1-6,CASSLGGLASPLHF,TGTGCCAGCAGTTTAGGCGGGCTTGCTTCACCCCTCCACTTT
TRBV18,NA,NA,TRBJ2-2,CASSPSTPLNTGELFF,TGTGCCAGCTCACCCTCGACTCCCTTGAACACCGGGGAGCTGTTTTTT
TRBV7-9,few,TRBD1,TRBJ1-1,CASRYGTGGTEAFF,TGTGCCAGCAGGTACGGGACAGGGGGCACTGAAGCTTTCTTT
TRBV6-1,many,NA,TRBJ2-7,CASSSQRGEQYF,TGTGCCAGCAGCTCCCAACGGGGAGAGCAGTACTTC
TRBV3-1,many,NA,TRBJ1-2,CASSRPQGIGGYTF,TGTGCCAGCAGCCGACCTCAGGGGATCGGTGGCTACACCTTC
TRBV19,few,NA,TRBJ1-2,CASSMRTQSGLRYTF,TGTGCCAGTAGTATGAGGACACAATCTGGGTTACGCTACACCTTC
TRBV3-1,many,NA,TRBJ2-3,CASSHGLSTDTQYF,TGTGCCAGCAGCCACGGACTGAGCACAGATACGCAGTATTTT
TRBV28,many,TRBD1,TRBJ2-7,CASRAGQGVPYEQYF,TGTGCCAGCAGAGCGGGACAGGGAGTTCCCTACGAGCAGTACTTC
TRBV6-1,NA,NA,TRBJ2-3,CASSWRGASTDTQYF,TGTGCCAGCAGTTGGAGGGGGGCTAGCACAGATACGCAGTATTTT
TRBV12-5,NA,NA,TRBJ2-2,CASGLFGGPGELFF,TGTGCTAGTGGTTTGTTCGGGGGACCCGGGGAGCTGTTTTTT
TRBV24-1,many,NA,TRBJ2-5,CATSDLGGPGETQYF,TGTGCCACCAGTGATTTGGGCGGTCCAGGGGAGACCCAGTACTTC
TRBV18,many,NA,TRBJ1-5,CASSQGQVYQPQHF,TGTGCCAGCTCACAGGGACAAGTCTATCAGCCCCAGCATTTT
TRBV7-9,few,NA,TRBJ1-6,CASSSTGLFRQNSPLHF,TGTGCCAGCAGTTCTACAGGGCTTTTTAGACAAAATTCACCCCTCCACTTT
TRBV5-1,many,NA,TRBJ1-6,CASSPDGGYSPLHF,TGCGCCAGCAGCCCGGACGGGGGTTATTCACCCCTCCACTTT
TRBV19,NA,NA,TRBJ1-5,CASSPAGLNQPQHF,TGTGCCAGTAGTCCTGCAGGACTCAATCAGCCCCAGCATTTT
TRBV5-1,NA,TRBD2,TRBJ2-7,CASSPVSGMGSYEQYF,TGCGCCAGCAGCCCAGTCAGCGGGATGGGGTCCTACGAGCAGTACTTC
TRBV19,few,NA,TRBJ1-4,CASSIAQRADGEKLFF,TGTGCCAGTAGTATAGCCCAGCGGGCGGACGGGGAAAAACTGTTTTTT
TRBV3-1,many,NA,TRBJ1-1,CASSQEPLSAFF,TGTGCCAGCAGCCAAGAGCCCCTGAGCGCTTTCTTT
TRBV7-9,NA,NA,TRBJ1-2,CASSPHGMQGYGYTF,TGTGCCAGCAGCCCCCACGGAATGCAGGGCTATGGCTACACCTTC
TRBV24-1,NA,NA,TRBJ2-3,CATSEPNTDTRYF,TGTGCCACCAGTGAACCTAACACAGATACGCGGTATTTT
TRBV7-6,NA,NA,TRBJ2-7,CASSLGGQAYYEQYF,TGTGCCAGCAGCTTAGGCGGGCAGGCCTACTACGAGCAGTACTTC
TRBV7-6,NA,NA,TRBJ2-7,CASSQGYSGEQYF,TGTGCCAGCAGCCAGGGGTACTCGGGCGAGCAGTACTTC
TRBV20-1,many,NA,TRBJ1-5,CSARSPPPGADQPQHF,TGCAGTGCTAGAAGCCCCCCTCCAGGGGCGGATCAGCCCCAGCATTTT
TRBV2,many,NA,TRBJ2-3,CASSEGAGADTQYF,TGTGCCAGCAGTGAGGGGGCAGGGGCAGATACGCAGTATTTT
TRBV18,NA,NA,TRBJ1-6,CASSPVQVGQGSPLHF,TGTGCCAGCTCACCAGTTCAGGTGGGCCAGGGATCACCCCTCCACTTT
TRBV10-3,NA,NA,TRBJ1-2,CAIRPLPGYGYTF,TGTGCCATAAGACCCCTCCCCGGCTATGGCTACACCTTC
TRBV5-1,NA,NA,TRBJ1-4,CASSLGGPGEKLFF,TGCGCCAGCAGCTTAGGGGGGCCCGGTGAAAAACTGTTTTTT
TRBV20-1,NA,NA,TRBJ2-7,CSVRGGAGYEQYF,TGCAGTGTGAGAGGGGGGGCGGGTTACGAGCAGTACTTC
TRBV7-6,few,TRBD2,TRBJ2-1,CASSFGGGESEQFF,TGTGCCAGCAGCTTCGGGGGAGGGGAGAGCGAGCAGTTCTTC
TRBV3-1,many,TRBD1,TRBJ1-1,CASSQGETGVNTEAFF,TGTGCCAGCAGCCAAGGGGAAACAGGGGTAAACACTGAAGCTTTCTTT
TRBV2,many,NA,TRBJ2-7,CASSVAGSGYEQYF,TGTGCCAGCAGTGTGGCGGGGAGTGGGTACGAGCAGTACTTC
TRBV9,NA,NA,TRBJ2-5,CASSVESSRTQYF,TGTGCCAGCAGCGTAGAGAGCAGCAGGACCCAGTACTTC
TRBV27,many,TRBD2,TRBJ2-3,CASRLQAGYTDTQYF,TGTGCCAGCAGGCTCCAAGCGGGATACACAGATACGCAGTATTTT
TRBV6-1,many,NA,TRBJ1-2,CASSWDREGYTF,TGTGCCAGCAGTTGGGACCGGGAGGGCTACACCTTC
TRBV6-1,many,TRBD1,TRBJ1-1,CASSQWDRADEAFF,TGTGCCAGCAGTCAATGGGACAGGGCTGATGAAGCTTTCTTT
TRBV30,many,NA,TRBJ2-1,CASEGGPINEQFF,TGTGCCTCGGAGGGGGGGCCCATCAATGAGCAGTTCTTC
TRBV20-1,NA,NA,TRBJ2-3,CSAGDRKGHLRIDTQYF,TGCAGTGCTGGAGATCGGAAGGGCCACCTACGCATAGATACGCAGTATTTT
TRBV3-1,many,NA,TRBJ2-7,CASSRQPFSYEQYF,TGTGCCAGCAGCCGACAACCTTTCTCCTACGAGCAGTACTTC
TRBV30,many,NA,TRBJ2-7,CACHKPGLTANEQYF,TGTGCCTGCCACAAACCGGGTCTTACAGCCAACGAGCAGTACTTC
TRBV24-1,few,NA,TRBJ2-7,CATSERAGGFYEQYF,TGTGCCACCAGTGAAAGGGCAGGGGGGTTCTACGAGCAGTACTTC
TRBV12-3/TRBV12-4,many,NA,TRBJ2-3,CASSGGDTQYF,TGTGCCAGCAGTGGAGGAGATACGCAGTATTTT
TRBV3-1,few,NA,TRBJ2-5,CASSQRGPAQYF,TGTGCCAGCAGCCAGAGAGGCCCGGCCCAGTACTTC
TRBV10-3,NA,NA,TRBJ1-1,CAISESGGGLVTEAFF,TGTGCCATCAGTGAGTCAGGTGGGGGGCTTGTCACTGAAGCTTTCTTT
TRBV5-6,many,TRBD1,TRBJ1-1,CASSHDRGAEAFF,TGTGCCAGCAGTCACGACAGGGGCGCTGAAGCTTTCTTT
TRBV11-2,many,TRBD1,TRBJ2-5,CASSRGQGQETQYF,TGTGCCAGCAGCAGGGGACAGGGCCAAGAGACCCAGTACTTC
TRBV9,few,TRBD2,TRBJ2-3,CASSVAGGATDTQYF,TGTGCCAGCAGCGTAGCGGGGGGGGCCACAGATACGCAGTATTTT
TRBV6-2/TRBV6-3,many,TRBD1,TRBJ2-7,CASSYNPSGQPYEQYF,TGTGCCAGCAGTTACAATCCATCGGGACAGCCCTACGAGCAGTACTTC
TRBV20-1,many,TRBD2,TRBJ2-3,CSAMTSGRGGADTQYF,TGCAGTGCAATGACTAGCGGGAGGGGAGGGGCAGATACGCAGTATTTT
TRBV7-9,many,TRBD1,TRBJ1-1,CASSRHRGFKNTEAFF,TGTGCCAGCAGTCGTCACAGGGGCTTCAAGAACACTGAAGCTTTCTTT
TRBV20-1,NA,TRBD1,TRBJ1-1,CSARKQGSDTEAFF,TGCAGTGCTCGAAAACAGGGGAGTGACACTGAAGCTTTCTTT
TRBV18,many,NA,TRBJ2-3,CASSPTATDTQYF,TGTGCCAGCTCACCGACGGCAACAGATACGCAGTATTTT
TRBV7-2,many,NA,TRBJ2-3,CASSLGSFDTQYF,TGTGCCAGCAGCTTAGGGAGTTTCGATACGCAGTATTTT
TRBV5-6,many,TRBD2,TRBJ2-3,CASSVSLADYSTDTQYF,TGTGCCAGCAGCGTGTCACTAGCGGATTATAGCACAGATACGCAGTATTTT
TRBV24-1,NA,NA,TRBJ1-2,CATSDPQGTGGYTF,TGTGCCACCAGTGATCCGCAGGGGACCGGGGGCTACACCTTC
TRBV14,many,TRBD1,TRBJ2-1,CASSQEWDRNNEQFF,TGTGCCAGCAGCCAAGAGTGGGACAGGAACAATGAGCAGTTCTTC